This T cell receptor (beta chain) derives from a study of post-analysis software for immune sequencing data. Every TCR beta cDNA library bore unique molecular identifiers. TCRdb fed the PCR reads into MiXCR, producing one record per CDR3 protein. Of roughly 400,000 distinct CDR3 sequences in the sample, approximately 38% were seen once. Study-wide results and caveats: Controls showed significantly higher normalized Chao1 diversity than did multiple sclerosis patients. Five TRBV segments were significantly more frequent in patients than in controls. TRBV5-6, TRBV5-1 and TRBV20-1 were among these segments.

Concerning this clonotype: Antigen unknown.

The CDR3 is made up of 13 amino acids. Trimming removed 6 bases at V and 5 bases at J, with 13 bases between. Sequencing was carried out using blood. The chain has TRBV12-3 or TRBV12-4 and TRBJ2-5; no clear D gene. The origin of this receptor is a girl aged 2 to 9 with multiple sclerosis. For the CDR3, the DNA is TGTGCCAGCAGGGCCGACTTGGGGGAGACCCAGTACTTC. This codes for CASRADLGETQYF.